The 10 T cell receptor beta chains below come from one sample, sequenced in a study of blood T cell repertoires in COVID-19. Data came from immunoSEQ multiplex PCR; TCRdb stores just in-frame clones and leaves some out. The data show 100,000 to 120,000 clones, 70% to 80% seen once. Sample: peripheral blood. The receptor source for this set is a woman aged 55-75 years with acute or convalescent COVID-19.

This clone showed up just a few times. The rearrangement uses TRBV5-1 and TRBJ1-2; possibly TRBD1 for D (5 bases). Germline V CDR1 and CDR2: SGHRS, YFSETQ. Between the trimmed V and J ends, which lost 5 bases and 8 bases, there was a span of 13 bases. The CDR3 totals 12 residues. CDR3 sequence reads: CASRGQGLGYTF. Here the CDR3 DNA reads TGCGCCAGCAGGGGCCAGGGATTGGGCTACACCTTC. Full variable domain (rest looked up from reference TRBV5-1 and TRBJ1-2): KAGVTQTPRYLIKTRGQQVTLSCSPISGHRSVSWYQQTPGQGLQFLFEYFSETQRNKGNFPGRFSGRQFSNSRSEMNVSTLELGDSALYLCASRGQGLGYTFGSGTRLTVV.

The rearrangement joins TRBV12-3 or TRBV12-4 to TRBJ1-3; 7 bases agree with TRBD1. The CDR3 consists of 13 residues. Germline trimming cut 5 bases from V and 4 bases from J; bases unmatched to any gene: 2. CDR3 nucleotide sequence: TGTGCCAGCAGTGCGGGACAGGGAAACACCATATATTTT. This translates into CASSAGQGNTIYF.

J is TRBJ1-1 and V is TRBV18; no clear D. The germline V gene has CDR1 KGHSH and CDR2 LQKENI. Trimming took 6 bases from V and 7 from J, leaving 12 bases between them. The CDR3 covers 12 residues. CDR3 in DNA: TGTGCCAGCTCCCTAGACCGAGATGAAGCTTTCTTT. Protein product: CASSLDRDEAFF.

Written as DNA, the CDR3 is TGTGCCAGCAGCTTACAGACAGGGCCCGCCTACGAGCAGTACTTC. Translation gives CASSLQTGPAYEQYF. This chain joins TRBV7-6 and TRBJ2-7; TRBD1 agrees at 7 bases. The J segment lost 2 bases and the V segment lost 2 bases, leaving 6 bases of the junction unmatched. CDR3 length equals 15 residues. CDR1 and CDR2 from the germline V gene are SGHVS and FNYEAQ.

The chain joins TRBV28 to TRBJ2-7; no definite D call. The CDR3 consists of 15 residues. Germline-derived CDR1 and CDR2 are MDHEN and SYDVKM. V was shortened by 3 bases and J by 5 bases, with 17 bases between the two germline ends. The CDR3 region is CASSFLSQVSHEQYF. CDR3 DNA: TGTGCCAGCAGTTTCCTCTCCCAGGTGTCTCACGAGCAGTACTTC.

The J gene is TRBJ1-2, the V gene TRBV29-1; weak D call: TRBD1 (6 bases). V dropped 5 bases and J dropped 4 bases, with 14 bases sitting between them. The CDR3 consists of 13 residues. Germline CDR1 is SQVTM and CDR2 is ANQGSEA. CDR3 residues: CSVHQGSSYGYTF. The CDR3, as DNA: TGCAGCGTTCACCAGGGGAGTAGCTATGGCTACACCTTC.

This clone showed up just a few times. This same CDR3 is encoded by further DNA sequences in the sample. The V and J genes are TRBV28 and TRBJ1-5; D unresolved. Trimming left V 1 base short and J 6 bases short, with 4 bases between. The CDR3 covers 12 residues. Germline lookup yields CDR1 MDHEN and CDR2 SYDVKM. This chain's CDR3 is CASSLSRQPQHF. In DNA, the CDR3 is TGTGCCAGCAGTTTATCGCGTCAGCCCCAGCATTTT.

J is TRBJ1-5 and V is TRBV2; tentatively, D is TRBD1 (6 bases). There are 14 residues in the CDR3. Between the trimmed V and J ends, which lost 3 bases and 7 bases, there was a span of 13 bases. Germline V gives CDR1 SNHLY, CDR2 FYNNEI. The CDR3 DNA reads TGTGCCAGCAGTGAGGATACAGGGTACCAGCCCCAGCATTTT. This encodes CASSEDTGYQPQHF. Full variable domain (missing parts from reference TRBV2 and TRBJ1-5): EPEVTQTPSHQVTQMGQEVILRCVPISNHLYFYWYRQILGQKVEFLVSFYNNEISEKSEIFDDQFSVERPDGSNFTLKIRSTKLEDSAMYFCASSEDTGYQPQHFGDGTRLSIL.

The sample holds a few counts of this clone. The rearrangement links TRBV2 to TRBJ1-6, with unresolved D. The germline V gene has CDR1 SNHLY and CDR2 FYNNEI. The ends were cut back, 2 bases at V and 10 bases at J, with 12 bases in the middle. CDR3 length equals 14 residues. This CDR3 reads CASSELGRESPLHF. The CDR3 DNA sequence: TGTGCCAGCAGTGAACTGGGGAGGGAATCACCCCTCCACTTT.

The chain couples TRBV6-6 to TRBJ1-3; D might be TRBD1 (5 bases). In germline, CDR1 is MNHNY, CDR2 SVGAGI (reference sequence). Trimming shortened V by 6 bases and J by 0 bases, and 6 bases separated the two germline ends. This CDR3 has 13 amino acids. CDR3 sequence (DNA): TGTGCCAGCAGGGGGGGCTCTGGAAACACCATATATTTT. This translates into CASRGGSGNTIYF.